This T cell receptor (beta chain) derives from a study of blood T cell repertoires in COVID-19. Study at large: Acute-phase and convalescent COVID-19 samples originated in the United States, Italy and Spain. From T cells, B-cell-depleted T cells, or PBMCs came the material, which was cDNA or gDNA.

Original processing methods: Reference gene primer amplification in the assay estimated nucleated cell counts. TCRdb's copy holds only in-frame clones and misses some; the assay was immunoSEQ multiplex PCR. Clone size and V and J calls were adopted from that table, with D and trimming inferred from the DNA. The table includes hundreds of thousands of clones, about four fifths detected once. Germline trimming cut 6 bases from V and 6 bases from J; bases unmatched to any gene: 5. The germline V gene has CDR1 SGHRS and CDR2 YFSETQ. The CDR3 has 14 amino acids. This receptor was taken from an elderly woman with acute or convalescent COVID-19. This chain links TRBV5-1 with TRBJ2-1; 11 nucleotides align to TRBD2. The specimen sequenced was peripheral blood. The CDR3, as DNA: TGCGCCAGCACCCCTACTAGCGGGAGCAATGAGCAGTTCTTC. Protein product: CASTPTSGSNEQFF.